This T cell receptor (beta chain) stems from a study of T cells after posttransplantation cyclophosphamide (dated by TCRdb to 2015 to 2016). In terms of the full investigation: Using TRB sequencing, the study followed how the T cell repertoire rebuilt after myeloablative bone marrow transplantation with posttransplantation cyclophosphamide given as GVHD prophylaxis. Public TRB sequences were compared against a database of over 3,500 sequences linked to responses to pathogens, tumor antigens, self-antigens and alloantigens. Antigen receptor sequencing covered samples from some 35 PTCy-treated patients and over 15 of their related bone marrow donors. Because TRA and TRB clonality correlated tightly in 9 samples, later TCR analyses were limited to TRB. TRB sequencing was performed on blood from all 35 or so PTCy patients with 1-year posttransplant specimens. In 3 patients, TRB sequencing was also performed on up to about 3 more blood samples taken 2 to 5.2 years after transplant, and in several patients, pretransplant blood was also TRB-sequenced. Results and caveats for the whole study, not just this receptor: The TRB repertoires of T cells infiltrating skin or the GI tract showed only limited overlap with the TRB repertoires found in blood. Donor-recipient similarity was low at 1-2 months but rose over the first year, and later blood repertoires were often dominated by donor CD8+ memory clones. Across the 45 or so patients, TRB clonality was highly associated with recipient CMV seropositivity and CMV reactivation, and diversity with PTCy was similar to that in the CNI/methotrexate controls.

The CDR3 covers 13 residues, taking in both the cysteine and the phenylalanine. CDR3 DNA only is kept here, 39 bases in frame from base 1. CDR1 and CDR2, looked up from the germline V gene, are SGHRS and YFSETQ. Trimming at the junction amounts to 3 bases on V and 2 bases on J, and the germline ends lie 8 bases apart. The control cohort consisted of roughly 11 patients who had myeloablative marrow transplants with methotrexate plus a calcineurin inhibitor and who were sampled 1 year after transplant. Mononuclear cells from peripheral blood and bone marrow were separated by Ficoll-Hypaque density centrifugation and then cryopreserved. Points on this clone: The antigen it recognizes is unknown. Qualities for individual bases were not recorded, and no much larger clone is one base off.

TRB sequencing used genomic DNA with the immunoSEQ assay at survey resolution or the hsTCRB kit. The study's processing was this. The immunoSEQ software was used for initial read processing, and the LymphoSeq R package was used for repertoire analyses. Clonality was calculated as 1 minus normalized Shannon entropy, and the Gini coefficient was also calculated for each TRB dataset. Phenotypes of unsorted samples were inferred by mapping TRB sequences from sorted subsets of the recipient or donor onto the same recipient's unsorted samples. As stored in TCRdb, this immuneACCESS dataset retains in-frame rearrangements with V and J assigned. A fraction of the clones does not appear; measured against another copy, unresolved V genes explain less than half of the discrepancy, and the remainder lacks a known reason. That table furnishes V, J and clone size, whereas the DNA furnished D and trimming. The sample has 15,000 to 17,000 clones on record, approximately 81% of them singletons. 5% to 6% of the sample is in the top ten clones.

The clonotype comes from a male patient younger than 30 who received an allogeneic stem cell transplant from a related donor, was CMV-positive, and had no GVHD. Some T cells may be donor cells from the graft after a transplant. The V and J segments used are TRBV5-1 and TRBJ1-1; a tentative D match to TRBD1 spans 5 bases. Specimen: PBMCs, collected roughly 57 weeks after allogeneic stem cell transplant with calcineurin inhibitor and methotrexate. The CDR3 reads CASSSRGNTEAFF. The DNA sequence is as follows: TGCGCCAGCAGCTCTAGGGGAAACACTGAAGCTTTCTTT.